This T cell receptor (beta chain) was sequenced during a study of beta chain features in type 1 diabetes. Blood was drawn once from each donor into heparinised tubes. The draws averaged about 0.12 L. A sort by CD45RO/CCR7/CD25/CD127/CD95/CD27 yielded CD4+ naive, central memory, regulatory and stem cell-like memory cells. Expressed TCRB transcripts were sequenced after all isolated RNA was converted to cDNA. TCRdb's table, derived via immunoSEQ multiplex PCR, lists solely in-frame clones and lacks some. The sample shows about 190,000 clones, around 7.8% of them seen only once. The study's findings and limits: Healthy donors had naive, central memory and Treg TCRB repertoires that appeared less similar than those seen among patients. Shorter TCRB CDR3s, moderately but significantly so, marked every one of the four CD4+ subsets in Type 1 diabetes patients.

Note on this clone: Its antigen is unidentified.

The ends lost 5 bases at V and 4 bases at J; junction bases unmatched: 7. The germline V gene has CDR1 SGHTA and CDR2 FQGTGA. This CDR3 is built from 15 residues. The receptor was derived from a woman aged 40 to 55 with type 1 diabetes. This chain joins TRBV7-3 and TRBJ1-1, with TRBD1 matching 10 bases. Sequencing used central memory CD4+ T cells from blood. CDR3 amino acids: CASSARTGGPTEAFF. DNA of the CDR3: TGTGCCAGCAGCGCGAGGACAGGGGGGCCCACTGAAGCTTTCTTT.